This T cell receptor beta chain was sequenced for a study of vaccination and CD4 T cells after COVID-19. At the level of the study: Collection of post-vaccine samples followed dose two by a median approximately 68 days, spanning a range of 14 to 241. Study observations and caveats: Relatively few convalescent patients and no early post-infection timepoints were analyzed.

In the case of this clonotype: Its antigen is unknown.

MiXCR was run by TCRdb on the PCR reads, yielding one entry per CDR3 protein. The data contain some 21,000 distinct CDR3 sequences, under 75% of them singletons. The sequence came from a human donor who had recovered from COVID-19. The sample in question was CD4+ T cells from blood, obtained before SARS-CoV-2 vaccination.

The CDR3 region is CASKASSQETQYF. The CDR3 DNA reads TGTGCCAGCAAGGCTAGCAGCCAAGAGACCCAGTACTTC. This chain connects TRBV6-1 to TRBJ2-5, with D tentatively TRBD2 (5 bases). Germline CDR1 and CDR2: MNHNS and SASEGT. Trimming left V 7 bases short and J 1 base short, with 10 bases between. This CDR3 spans 13 amino acids.